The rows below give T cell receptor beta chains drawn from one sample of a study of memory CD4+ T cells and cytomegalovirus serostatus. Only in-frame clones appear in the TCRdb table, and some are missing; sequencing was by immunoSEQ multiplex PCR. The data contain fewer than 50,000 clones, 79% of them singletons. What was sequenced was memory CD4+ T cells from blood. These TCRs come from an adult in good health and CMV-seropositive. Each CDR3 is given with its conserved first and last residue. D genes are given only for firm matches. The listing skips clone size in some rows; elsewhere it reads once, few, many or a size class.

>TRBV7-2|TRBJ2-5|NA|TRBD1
TGTGCCAGCAGCAGGGACAGGGGGCGAGAGACCCAGTACTTC
CASSRDRGRETQYF
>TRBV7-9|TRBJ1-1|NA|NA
TGTGCCAGCAGCCCGAGGGGGGTGACCCCTGAAGCTTTCTTT
CASSPRGVTPEAFF
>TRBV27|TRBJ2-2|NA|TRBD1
TGTGCCAGCAGTATCGACAGGGGGCGGTGGGCCGGGGAGCTGTTTTTT
CASSIDRGRWAGELFF
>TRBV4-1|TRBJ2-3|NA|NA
TGCGCCAGCAGCCAAGGTCGCGGGTCCAGCACAGATACGCAGTATTTT
CASSQGRGSSTDTQYF
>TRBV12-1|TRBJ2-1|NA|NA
TGTGCCACCCCTGGGACGGTCCTAGTGCAGTTCTTC
CATPGTVLVQFF
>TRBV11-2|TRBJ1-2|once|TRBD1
TGTGCCAGCAGCTTAGATCCCCGGACAGGGAGTGGCTACACCTTC
CASSLDPRTGSGYTF
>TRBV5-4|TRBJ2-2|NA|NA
TGTGCCAGCAGCCTGGCCCTAAGGAACGGGGAGCTGTTTTTT
CASSLALRNGELFF
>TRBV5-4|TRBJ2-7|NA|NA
TGTGCCAGCAGCTTGGACAGGAAATACGAGCAGTACTTC
CASSLDRKYEQYF
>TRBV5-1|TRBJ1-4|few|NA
TGCGCCAGCAGCTTCACAGATCCTAATGAAAAACTGTTTTTT
CASSFTDPNEKLFF
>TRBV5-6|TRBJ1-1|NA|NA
TGTGCCAGCAGCCCGGGACCCACGAACACTGAAGCTTTCTTT
CASSPGPTNTEAFF
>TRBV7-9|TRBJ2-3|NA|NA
TGTGCCAGCAGCCCTTGGGGGAGCACAGATACGCAGTATTTT
CASSPWGSTDTQYF
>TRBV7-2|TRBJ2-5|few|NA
TGTGCCAGCAGCCTTAATAAGGGGGGGGAGACCCAGTACTTC
CASSLNKGGETQYF
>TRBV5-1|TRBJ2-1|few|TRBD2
TGCGCCAGCAAGAGCGGGAGGGCCGGTAATGAGCAGTTCTTC
CASKSGRAGNEQFF
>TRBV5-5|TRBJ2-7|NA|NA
TGTGCCAGCAGCTTGGCAGGGACAAGGGACCACGAGCAGTACTTC
CASSLAGTRDHEQYF
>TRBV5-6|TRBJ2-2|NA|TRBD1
TGTGCCAGCAGCCGAGGCCAAGGGACAGAGAACACCGGGGAGCTGTTTTTT
CASSRGQGTENTGELFF
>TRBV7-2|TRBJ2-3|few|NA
TGTGCCAGCAGGGGATCCGCATATACGCAGTATTTT
CASRGSAYTQYF
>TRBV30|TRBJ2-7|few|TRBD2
TGTGCCTGGAGGCCCGGGGAGGCTAGCGGGAGAAAGTTAAGATCGTACGAGCAGTACTTC
CAWRPGEASGRKLRSYEQYF
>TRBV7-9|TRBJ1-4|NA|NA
TGTGCCAGCAGCTTAGAAACAACTAATGAAAAACTGTTTTTT
CASSLETTNEKLFF
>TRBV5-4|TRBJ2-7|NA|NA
TGTGCCAGCAGCTCAGGGGCGGGCCTCGGTTACGAGCAGTACTTC
CASSSGAGLGYEQYF
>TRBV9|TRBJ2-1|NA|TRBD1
TGTGCCAGCAGCTCGGGACAGGGGGTAGGTGAGCAGTTCTTC
CASSSGQGVGEQFF
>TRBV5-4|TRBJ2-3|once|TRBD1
TGTGCCAGCAGTTTGGACAGGAGGCCAGATACGCAGTATTTT
CASSLDRRPDTQYF
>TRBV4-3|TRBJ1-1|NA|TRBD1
TGCGCCAGCAGCCAAGATTTGGGGACAGCGAACACTGAAGCTTTCTTT
CASSQDLGTANTEAFF
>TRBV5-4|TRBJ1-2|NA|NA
TGTGCCAGCAGGCCGTCAGGGACGGATAACTATGGCTACACCTTC
CASRPSGTDNYGYTF
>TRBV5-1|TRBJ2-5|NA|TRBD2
TGCGCCAGCAGCTTTATGGCTAGCGGGGGTCAAGAGACCCAGTACTTC
CASSFMASGGQETQYF
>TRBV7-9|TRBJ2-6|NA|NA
TGTGCCAGCAGCCGTCTTGATGGTGGGGCCAACGTCCTGACTTTC
CASSRLDGGANVLTF
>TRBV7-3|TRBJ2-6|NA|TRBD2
TGTGCCAGCAGCTTACAGGGAGGGGCTGGGGCCAACGTCCTGACTTTC
CASSLQGGAGANVLTF
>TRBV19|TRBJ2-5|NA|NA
TGTGCCAGTAGTTCTGGGTGGCAAGAGACCCAGTACTTC
CASSSGWQETQYF
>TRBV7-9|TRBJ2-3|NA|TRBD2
TGTGCCAGCAGCCCAGGACTAGCGGGGGGGCCAGCAGATACGCAGTATTTT
CASSPGLAGGPADTQYF